The 12 T cell receptor beta chains reported below all come from one sample, sequenced in a study of blood T cell repertoires in COVID-19. Clones were sequenced by immunoSEQ multiplex PCR, and TCRdb holds only the in-frame ones, with some missing. This sample has some 170,000 clones, with roughly 90% found just once. Sequencing used PBMCs or T cells enriched from blood (not recorded which). The receptors stem from a human donor with acute COVID-19. The donor label of this sample is uncertain.

This rearrangement joins TRBV5-4 to TRBJ1-4; tentative D call: TRBD1 (5 bases). Trimming removed 1 base from V and 5 bases from J, with 12 bases in between. Germline V gene lookup returns CDR1 SGHNT and CDR2 YYREEE (reference sequence). This CDR3 has 15 residues. CDR3 sequence reads: CASSLSGNGNEKLFF. The CDR3 nucleotides are TGTGCCAGCAGCTTGTCAGGGAATGGCAATGAAAAACTGTTTTTT.

This chain joins TRBV6-1 and TRBJ2-7; D is unclear. The V gene's germline CDR1 is MNHNS and CDR2 SASEGT. The V end was cut by 2 bases, the J end by 4 bases, with 3 bases between. CDR3 length equals 11 residues. In DNA, the CDR3 is TGTGCCAGCAGTGAACAATACGAGCAGTACTTC. It is translated as CASSEQYEQYF.

The V gene is TRBV6-5, the J gene TRBJ1-4, with 7 nucleotides matching TRBD1. The V gene end was trimmed by 6 bases and the J gene end by 7 bases; junction bases not matched to a gene: 8. CDR3 length: 14 residues. Germline CDR1 and CDR2: MNHEY and SVGAGI. CDR3 loop: CASRPTGDGEKLFF. CDR3 nucleotide sequence: TGTGCCAGCAGACCAACAGGGGACGGTGAAAAACTGTTTTTT.

The V and J genes are TRBV10-3 and TRBJ1-6, with 11 bases lining up with TRBD1. The CDR3 loop spans 15 amino acids. The V gene's germline CDR1 is ENHRY and CDR2 SYGVKD. J lost 10 bases, V lost 4 bases, and 6 bases had no gene match. The CDR3 is CAISGAGQGESPLHF. The CDR3 DNA follows: TGTGCCATCAGTGGGGCGGGACAGGGGGAATCACCCCTCCACTTT.

The V gene is TRBV20-1, the J gene TRBJ2-3; D not certain. Trimming stripped 3 bases from V and 1 base from J, with 11 bases between. This CDR3 has 14 residues. Germline V gene sequence: CDR1 DFQATT, CDR2 SNEGSKA (reference sequence). Written as DNA, the CDR3 is TGCAGTGCTAGTCCGGGTGGAGGCACAGATACGCAGTATTTT. Its protein product is CSASPGGGTDTQYF.

This clone has a single count. CDR3 DNA sequence: TGTGCCAGCAGTGCCGACAGGGGGGGGGAGACCCAGTACTTC. Residues: CASSADRGGETQYF. This chain joins TRBV2 and TRBJ2-5; 9 nucleotides align to TRBD1. V was clipped by 4 bases and J by 5 bases; unmatched bases: 5. The CDR3 runs to 14 residues. Per germline, CDR1 SNHLY and CDR2 FYNNEI.

The V call is TRBV7-9, the J call TRBJ1-2; 10 bases are shared with TRBD1. V shed 0 bases and J 1 base; nucleotides not matched to a gene: 8. Germline CDR1 is SEHNR and CDR2 is FQNEAQ (reference sequence). The CDR3 sequence is 18 residues long. The DNA for the CDR3 is TGTGCCAGCAGCTTAGCCGGGACAGGGGAGGAGTTTAACTATGGCTACACCTTC. Translated: CASSLAGTGEEFNYGYTF.

This sequence joins TRBV11-2 and TRBJ2-2, with 9 bases identical to TRBD1. J gave up 3 bases and V 5 bases, and 4 bases lay outside the gene matches. Germline assignment: CDR1 SGHAT and CDR2 FQNNGV. The CDR3 has 15 amino acids. The CDR3 loop is CASSRRQGDTGELFF. CDR3 in DNA: TGTGCCAGCAGCCGTAGACAGGGGGACACCGGGGAGCTGTTTTTT.

CDR3 in amino acids: CASSLRQGTRYGYTF. The CDR3 DNA sequence: TGTGCCAGCAGTCTACGCCAGGGGACCCGCTATGGCTACACCTTC. The V gene is TRBV6-2 or TRBV6-3, the J gene TRBJ1-2; D may be TRBD1 (6 bases). The CDR3 contains 15 residues. V was cut by 5 bases and J by 4 bases, with 17 bases left in between. Germline loops: CDR1 MNHEY, CDR2 SVGEGT.

This clone was counted once. The chain recombines TRBV29-1 with TRBJ1-5; no clear D gene. V was shortened by 4 bases and J by 3 bases, with 10 bases between the two germline ends. This CDR3 comprises 13 residues. CDR1 and CDR2 (germline): SQVTM, ANQGSEA. The CDR3 here is CSVAGSPNQPQHF. CDR3 sequence (DNA): TGCAGCGTTGCCGGGAGCCCCAATCAGCCCCAGCATTTT.

The rearrangement uses TRBV2 and TRBJ1-1, with 7 bases lining up with TRBD1. This CDR3 contains 14 residues. The germline CDR1 and CDR2 sequences are SNHLY and FYNNEI. J was trimmed by 0 bases and V by 7 bases; bases with no gene match: 5. The CDR3: CASTWDRMNTEAFF. The CDR3 DNA reads as TGTGCCAGCACTTGGGACAGAATGAACACTGAAGCTTTCTTT.

The rearrangement joins TRBV5-1 to TRBJ1-1; 10 nucleotides match TRBD1. Germline trimming cut 4 bases from V and 4 bases from J; bases unmatched to any gene: 7. The CDR3 totals 15 residues. CDR1 and CDR2 (germline): SGHRS, YFSETQ. The CDR3 DNA follows: TGCGCCAGCAGCCCTAGCGGGACAGGGGCCACTGAAGCTTTCTTT. Translation gives CASSPSGTGATEAFF.